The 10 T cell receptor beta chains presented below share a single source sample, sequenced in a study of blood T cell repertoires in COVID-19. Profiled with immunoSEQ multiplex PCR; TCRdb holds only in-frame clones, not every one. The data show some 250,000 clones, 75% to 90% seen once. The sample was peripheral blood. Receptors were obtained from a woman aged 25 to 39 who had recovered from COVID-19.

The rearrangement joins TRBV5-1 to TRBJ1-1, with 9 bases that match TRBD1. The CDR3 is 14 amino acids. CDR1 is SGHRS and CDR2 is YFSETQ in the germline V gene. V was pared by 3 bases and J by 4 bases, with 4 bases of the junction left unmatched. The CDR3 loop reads CASSSETGGTEAFF. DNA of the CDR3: TGCGCCAGCAGCTCCGAGACAGGGGGCACTGAAGCTTTCTTT. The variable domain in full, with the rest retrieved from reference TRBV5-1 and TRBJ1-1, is KAGVTQTPRYLIKTRGQQVTLSCSPISGHRSVSWYQQTPGQGLQFLFEYFSETQRNKGNFPGRFSGRQFSNSRSEMNVSTLELGDSALYLCASSSETGGTEAFFGQGTRLTVV.

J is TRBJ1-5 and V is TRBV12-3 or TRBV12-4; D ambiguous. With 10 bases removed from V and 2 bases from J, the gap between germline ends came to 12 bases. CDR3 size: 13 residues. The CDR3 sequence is CATSGGGNQPQHF. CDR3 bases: TGTGCCACCTCCGGTGGAGGCAATCAGCCCCAGCATTTT.

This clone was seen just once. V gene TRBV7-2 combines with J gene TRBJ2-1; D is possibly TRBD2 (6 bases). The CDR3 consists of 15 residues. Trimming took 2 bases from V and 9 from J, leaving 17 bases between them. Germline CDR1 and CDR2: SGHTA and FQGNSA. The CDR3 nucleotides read TGTGCCAGCAGCTTACTGGGATGGGGGGTTGGTGAGCAGTTCTTC. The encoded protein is CASSLLGWGVGEQFF.

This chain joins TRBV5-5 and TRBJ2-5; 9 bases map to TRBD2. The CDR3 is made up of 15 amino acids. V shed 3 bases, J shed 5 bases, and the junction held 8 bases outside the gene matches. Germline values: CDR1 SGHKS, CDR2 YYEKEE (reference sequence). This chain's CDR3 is CASSSPASGGETQYF. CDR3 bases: TGTGCCAGCAGCTCTCCAGCCAGCGGGGGGGAGACCCAGTACTTC.

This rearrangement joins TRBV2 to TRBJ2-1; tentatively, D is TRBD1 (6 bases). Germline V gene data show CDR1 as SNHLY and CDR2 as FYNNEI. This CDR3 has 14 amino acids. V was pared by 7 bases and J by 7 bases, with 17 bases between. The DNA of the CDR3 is TGTGCCAGCACAGGGGTCTCCGCACATAATGAGCAGTTCTTC. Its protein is CASTGVSAHNEQFF.

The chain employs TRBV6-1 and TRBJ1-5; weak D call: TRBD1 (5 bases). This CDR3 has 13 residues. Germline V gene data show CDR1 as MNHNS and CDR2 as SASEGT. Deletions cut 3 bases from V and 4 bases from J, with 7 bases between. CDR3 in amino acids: CASSDRANQPQHF. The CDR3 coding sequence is TGTGCCAGCAGTGACAGGGCTAATCAGCCCCAGCATTTT.

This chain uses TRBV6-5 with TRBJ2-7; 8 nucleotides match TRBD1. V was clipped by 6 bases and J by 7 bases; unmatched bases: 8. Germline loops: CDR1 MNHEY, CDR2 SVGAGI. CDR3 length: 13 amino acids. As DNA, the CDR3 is TGTGCCAGCAGGTCCGGGACAGGAGGGGAGCAGTACTTC. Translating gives CASRSGTGGEQYF.

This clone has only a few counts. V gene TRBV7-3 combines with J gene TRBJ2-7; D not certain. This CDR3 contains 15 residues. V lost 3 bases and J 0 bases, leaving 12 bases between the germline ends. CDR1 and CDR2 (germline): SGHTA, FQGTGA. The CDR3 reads CASSFQPGSSYEQYF. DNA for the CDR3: TGTGCCAGCAGCTTCCAACCAGGTAGCTCCTACGAGCAGTACTTC.

The DNA of the CDR3 is TGCGCCAGCAGCTTGAGCGGACAGAGCAATCAGCCCCAGCATTTT. Translated, it gives CASSLSGQSNQPQHF. The rearrangement joins TRBV5-1 to TRBJ1-5, with D possibly being TRBD1 (6 bases). This CDR3 is built from 15 residues. V lost 1 base, J lost 1 base, and 9 bases lay in between. Germline V gene data show CDR1 as SGHRS and CDR2 as YFSETQ.

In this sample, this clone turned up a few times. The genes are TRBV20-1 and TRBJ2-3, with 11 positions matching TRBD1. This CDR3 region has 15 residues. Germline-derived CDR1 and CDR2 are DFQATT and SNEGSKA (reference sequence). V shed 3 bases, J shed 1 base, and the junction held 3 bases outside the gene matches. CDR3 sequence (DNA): TGCAGTGCTAGTGGACAGGGGGCTGGCACAGATACGCAGTATTTT. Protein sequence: CSASGQGAGTDTQYF.